One sample yielded the 15 T cell receptor beta chains listed below, sequenced in a study of blood T cell repertoires in COVID-19. Libraries were prepared by immunoSEQ multiplex PCR; TCRdb keeps only in-frame clonotypes and omits some of them. This sample has under 250,000 clones, with about 82% found just once. The sequencing input was peripheral blood. The origin of the receptors is a woman at least 80 years old with COVID-19, enrolled during active disease.

This chain joins TRBV2 and TRBJ1-6; no reliable D call. CDR3 length: 11 amino acids. Germline-derived CDR1 and CDR2 are SNHLY and FYNNEI. Trimming removed 3 bases from V and 10 bases from J, with 4 bases in between. CDR3 nucleotides: TGTGCCAGCAGTGACTACTCACCCCTCCACTTT. It translates to CASSDYSPLHF.

In this sample, this clone turned up once. The rearrangement links TRBV6-5 to TRBJ1-2; 7 bases align to TRBD1. J gave up 3 bases and V 6 bases, and 7 bases lay outside the gene matches. The germline V gene has CDR1 MNHEY and CDR2 SVGAGI. The CDR3 is 14 residues long. The DNA of the CDR3 is TGTGCCAGCAGAACTAGGACAGGTGACTATGGCTACACCTTC. Its protein is CASRTRTGDYGYTF.

This clone was picked up a small number of times. This chain links TRBV6-2 or TRBV6-3 with TRBJ1-2, with D perhaps TRBD1 (6 bases). Trimming cost V 0 bases and J 6 bases, with 14 bases left between them. Germline V CDR1 and CDR2: MNHEY, SVGEGT. This CDR3 is 15 amino acids long. CDR3 sequence (DNA): TGTGCCAGCAGTTACTCGACGGGACACATGGATGGCTACACCTTC. Translation gives CASSYSTGHMDGYTF.

The V call is TRBV7-2, the J call TRBJ2-1, with unresolved D. V dropped 3 bases and J dropped 0 bases, with 9 bases sitting between them. The CDR3 covers 15 residues. CDR1 is SGHTA and CDR2 is FQGNSA in the germline V gene. The CDR3 spells CASSFRVRSYNEQFF. CDR3 coding DNA: TGTGCCAGCAGCTTTCGGGTTCGCTCCTACAATGAGCAGTTCTTC. The complete variable domain, with remaining parts taken from reference TRBV7-2 and TRBJ2-1, reads GAGVSQSPSNKVTEKGKDVELRCDPISGHTALYWYRQSLGQGLEFLIYFQGNSAPDKSGLPSDRFSAERTGGSVSTLTIQRTQQEDSAVYLCASSFRVRSYNEQFFGPGTRLTVL.

This chain joins TRBV6-2 or TRBV6-3 and TRBJ1-5; no firm D call. Germline lookup yields CDR1 MNHEY and CDR2 SVGEGT. V dropped 4 bases and J dropped 0 bases, with 10 bases sitting between them. CDR3 size: 15 residues. The CDR3 spells CASSSQALSNQPQHF. The CDR3 nucleotides read TGTGCCAGCAGTTCCCAGGCCCTTAGCAATCAGCCCCAGCATTTT.

The chain is built from TRBV5-8 and TRBJ1-2; D perhaps matches TRBD1 (5 bases). With 2 bases removed from V and 1 base from J, the gap between germline ends came to 15 bases. The length of the CDR3 is 16 residues. From germline, CDR1 is SGHTS and CDR2 YDEGEE. The CDR3 protein is CASSLGPRVFNYGYTF. The CDR3 coding sequence is TGTGCCAGCAGCTTAGGTCCCAGGGTATTTAACTATGGCTACACCTTC.

This clone has a handful of counts. J is TRBJ1-1 and V is TRBV2, with D possibly matching TRBD1 (5 bases). Germline lookup yields CDR1 SNHLY and CDR2 FYNNEI. The CDR3 length is 13 residues. Trimming pared 2 bases from V and 8 bases from J, leaving 12 bases between. This chain's CDR3 is CASSESQGGEAFF. CDR3 bases: TGTGCCAGCAGTGAAAGCCAGGGCGGAGAAGCTTTCTTT.

This chain connects TRBV19 to TRBJ2-5, with TRBD2 identical over 13 bases. The ends lost 3 bases at V and 5 bases at J; junction bases unmatched: 3. In germline, CDR1 is LNHDA, CDR2 SQIVND (reference sequence). The CDR3 covers 15 residues. The CDR3: CASSMGTSGAETQYF. CDR3 DNA: TGTGCCAGTAGTATGGGGACTAGCGGGGCGGAGACCCAGTACTTC.

This clone appeared once. This sequence joins TRBV19 and TRBJ1-5; 7 positions agree with TRBD1. Per the germline V gene, CDR1 is LNHDA and CDR2 is SQIVND (reference sequence). Trimming removed 7 bases from V and 3 bases from J; junction bases left unmatched: 9. CDR3 length equals 15 residues. The CDR3 spells CASKQLDRDNQPQHF. For the CDR3, the DNA is TGTGCCAGTAAACAACTAGACAGGGACAATCAGCCCCAGCATTTT.

The CDR3 loop is CASSPAGTGSFGYTF. The CDR3 nucleotides are TGCGCCAGCAGCCCGGCCGGGACAGGGAGTTTTGGCTACACCTTC. The chain joins TRBV5-1 to TRBJ1-2, with 9 bases identical to TRBD1. Losses at the gene ends were 4 bases for V and 7 bases for J; bases not matched to a gene: 11. The CDR3 runs to 15 residues. Germline V lookup: CDR1 SGHRS, CDR2 YFSETQ.

In its sample, this clone was seen once. V usage is TRBV27 and J usage is TRBJ1-4; D may be TRBD1 (6 bases). The V gene's germline CDR1 is MNHEY and CDR2 SMNVEV (reference sequence). V shed 5 bases and J shed 7 bases, with 20 bases lying between them. The CDR3 contains 16 residues. CDR3 in amino acids: CASSQKGGALGEKLFF. In nucleotides, the CDR3 is TGTGCCAGCAGTCAGAAGGGGGGGGCGTTGGGTGAAAAACTGTTTTTT.

This chain connects TRBV5-6 to TRBJ2-5; D is undetermined. V was shortened by 0 bases and J by 0 bases, with 6 bases between the two germline ends. This CDR3 contains 14 residues. Looked up from germline, CDR1 is SGHDT and CDR2 is YYEEEE. The CDR3 here is CASSLGLYQETQYF. Here the CDR3 DNA reads TGTGCCAGCAGCTTGGGTCTCTACCAAGAGACCCAGTACTTC.

This clone has a single count. The chain is built from TRBV19 and TRBJ1-1; maybe TRBD1 (5 bases). The CDR3 sequence is 14 residues long. Germline-derived CDR1 and CDR2 are LNHDA and SQIVND (reference sequence). The V end was cut by 7 bases, the J end by 3 bases, with 15 bases between. CDR3: CASTYWGGDTEAFF. The CDR3 DNA reads TGTGCCAGTACCTATTGGGGGGGGGACACTGAAGCTTTCTTT.

The chain combines TRBV18 with TRBJ1-3; D may be TRBD1 (5 bases). CDR3 size: 15 residues. The V end was cut by 4 bases, the J end by 0 bases, with 10 bases between. Germline V gene lookup returns CDR1 KGHSH and CDR2 LQKENI. This CDR3 reads CASSHDSHSGNTIYF. The CDR3 coding sequence is TGTGCCAGCTCACATGACAGCCACTCTGGAAACACCATATATTTT.

This chain links TRBV30 with TRBJ1-2; no clear D gene. With 6 bases removed from V and 8 bases from J, the gap between germline ends came to 13 bases. This CDR3 is 11 amino acids long. Germline V gene lookup returns CDR1 GTSNPN and CDR2 SVGIG (reference sequence). As DNA, the CDR3 is TGTGCCTGCCCCTCTGGGAGGGGCTACACCTTC. Residues: CACPSGRGYTF. The full variable domain, rest sourced from reference TRBV30 and TRBJ1-2, is SQTIHQWPATLVQPVGSPLSLECTVEGTSNPNLYWYRQAAGRGLQLLFYSVGIGQISSEVPQNLSASRPQDRQFILSSKKLLLSDSGFYLCACPSGRGYTFGSGTRLTVV.